Listed below are T cell receptor beta chains from one sample, sequenced in a study of naive CD8 T cells in extremely preterm neonates. Produced via immunoSEQ multiplex PCR; TCRdb's table is partial and in-frame only. The sample carries more than 5,000 clones, approximately 98% recorded once. Specimen: naive CD8+ T cells from cord blood. Source of these receptors: a newborn in good health. The CDR3 runs from the conserved cysteine through the conserved F or W. The D gene is left open where the match is weak.

j_call v_call d_call cdr3_nt cdr3_aa
TRBJ1-5 TRBV19 . TGTGCCAGTACCCCGGGGGGGGACAATCAGCCCCAGCATTTT CASTPGGDNQPQHF
TRBJ1-6 TRBV11-3 TRBD1 TGTGCCAGCAGCTTGACAGGGGTTTTTTCACCCCTCCACTTT CASSLTGVFSPLHF
TRBJ1-3 TRBV7-8 . TGTGCCAGCAGTCTCGGTCCCGGGGACACCATATATTTT CASSLGPGDTIYF
TRBJ1-1 TRBV11-2 TRBD1 TGTGCCAGCAGCTTCATGCAGGGGGACACTGAAGCTTTCTTT CASSFMQGDTEAFF
TRBJ1-3 TRBV4-2 . TGTGCCAGCAGGGACCCCGAGGGTTACACCATATATTTT CASRDPEGYTIYF
TRBJ2-2 TRBV14 . TGTGCCAGCAGCCAAGTCCTTAGCGCCGGGGAGCTGTTTTTT CASSQVLSAGELFF
TRBJ2-7 TRBV5-6 . TGTGCCAGCAGCTTAGACACCTACGAGCAGTACTTC CASSLDTYEQYF
TRBJ2-3 TRBV7-6 TRBD2 TGTGCCAGCAGCCCAAACGCGGGGGCGGGGGGACTCACAGATACGCAGTATTTT CASSPNAGAGGLTDTQYF
TRBJ1-3 TRBV5-6 TRBD1 TGTGCCAGCAGCTTGGCGGGACAGGCTGGAAACACCATATATTTT CASSLAGQAGNTIYF
TRBJ2-5 TRBV7-2 . TGTGCCAGCAGCTTACAGTACCAAGAGACCCAGTACTTC CASSLQYQETQYF
TRBJ1-1 TRBV27 . TGTGCCAGCAGTCGACAGAGCTTGAACACTGAAGCTTTCTTT CASSRQSLNTEAFF